Below are 11 T cell receptor beta chains sequenced from a single sample in a study of blood T cell repertoires in COVID-19. The method was immunoSEQ multiplex PCR; TCRdb's version includes in-frame clones alone and lacks a portion of them. Of more than 80,000 clones listed, around nine tenths are singletons. What was sequenced was peripheral blood. The receptors were gathered from a man between 40 and 49 years old with acute or convalescent COVID-19.

The chain links TRBV4-1 to TRBJ1-2; D may be TRBD1 (6 bases). V was clipped by 0 bases and J by 4 bases, with 15 bases between them. CDR3 length: 16 amino acids. Germline values: CDR1 MGHRA, CDR2 YSYEKL. The CDR3 reads CASSQDDSGASYGYTF. DNA of the CDR3: TGCGCCAGCAGCCAAGATGATTCAGGGGCCAGCTATGGCTACACCTTC.

The table lists this clone with a count of one. V usage is TRBV12-3 or TRBV12-4 and J usage is TRBJ1-3; 9 positions agree with TRBD1. The J segment lost 8 bases and the V segment lost 3 bases, leaving 2 bases of the junction unmatched. The CDR3 has 13 residues. In nucleotides, the CDR3 is TGTGCCAGCAGTTTGGGACAGGGACACACCATATATTTT. Amino acids: CASSLGQGHTIYF.

This chain connects TRBV10-3 to TRBJ2-7; maybe TRBD2 (5 bases). Trimming took 3 bases from V and 4 from J, leaving 13 bases between them. This CDR3 is built from 14 residues. Germline V gene data show CDR1 as ENHRY and CDR2 as SYGVKD. Here the CDR3 reads CAISERGIGYEQYF. As DNA, the CDR3 is TGTGCCATCAGTGAAAGAGGGATAGGATACGAGCAGTACTTC.

This clone was recorded only once. This chain joins TRBV7-9 and TRBJ2-2, with TRBD1 matching 7 bases. CDR3 length: 16 amino acids. The germline CDR1 and CDR2 sequences are SEHNR and FQNEAQ (reference sequence). V was clipped by 3 bases and J by 2 bases; unmatched bases: 6. CDR3 DNA: TGTGCCAGCAGCTTCCCGACAGGGCGTAACACCGGGGAGCTGTTTTTT. Translation: CASSFPTGRNTGELFF. The whole variable domain, filled in from reference TRBV7-9 and TRBJ2-2, reads DTGVSQNPRHKITKRGQNVTFRCDPISEHNRLYWYRQTLGQGPEFLTYFQNEAQLEKSRLLSDRFSAERPKGSFSTLEIQRTEQGDSAMYLCASSFPTGRNTGELFFGEGSRLTVL.

The V gene is TRBV11-2, the J gene TRBJ1-3; no firm D call. This CDR3 is 17 amino acids long. Germline V gene sequence: CDR1 SGHAT, CDR2 FQNNGV. Trimming cost V 5 bases and J 4 bases, with 21 bases left between them. CDR3 in DNA: TGTGCCAGCAGCCCAACTTGGGCGTCGACGGAAGGAAACACCATATATTTT. It codes for CASSPTWASTEGNTIYF.

This clone has only one observation. Here the CDR3 DNA reads TGTGCCAGCAGTTACCGGGCCGGGGAGGCAGACGTCACAGATACGCAGTATTTT. Residues: CASSYRAGEADVTDTQYF. This rearrangement joins TRBV6-2 or TRBV6-3 to TRBJ2-3, with D possibly TRBD2 on 6 matching bases. The CDR3 contains 18 residues. Germline CDR1 is MNHEY and CDR2 is SVGEGT. Deletions cut 2 bases from V and 2 bases from J, with 20 bases between.

The chain joins TRBV6-5 to TRBJ1-4; no reliable D call. V was pared by 8 bases and J by 7 bases, with 20 bases between. Germline CDR1 and CDR2: MNHEY and SVGAGI. This CDR3 has 15 residues. The CDR3 DNA sequence: TGTGCCAGCGGAGGTGTGGAGCAGCCGACTGAAAAACTGTTTTTT. This encodes CASGGVEQPTEKLFF.

The V gene is TRBV29-1, the J gene TRBJ1-1; TRBD1 aligns across 9 bases. The CDR3 length is 14 residues. J was trimmed by 7 bases and V by 6 bases; bases with no gene match: 12. The germline V gene has CDR1 SQVTM and CDR2 ANQGSEA. For the CDR3, the DNA is TGCAGCGTCCACGGACAGGGGTTTAAGAATGAAGCTTTCTTT. This encodes CSVHGQGFKNEAFF.

The genes are TRBV11-2 and TRBJ1-6; no clear D gene. With 5 bases removed from V and 7 bases from J, the gap between germline ends came to 9 bases. The CDR3 consists of 13 residues. The germline gives CDR1 SGHAT, CDR2 FQNNGV. The CDR3 DNA reads TGTGCCAGCAGCCCGGGTAGGAATTCACCCCTCCACTTT. It specifies CASSPGRNSPLHF.

CDR3 region: CASSSPRQGATYEQYF. CDR3 DNA sequence: TGTGCCAGCAGTTCCCCGCGCCAGGGGGCTACCTACGAGCAGTACTTC. The chain carries TRBV6-5 and TRBJ2-7; 8 nucleotides match TRBD1. J gave up 2 bases and V 4 bases, and 10 bases lay outside the gene matches. The CDR3 covers 16 residues. CDR1 is MNHEY and CDR2 is SVGAGI in the germline V gene.

J is TRBJ2-3 and V is TRBV5-1; D is unclear. Trimming took 3 bases from V and 3 from J, leaving 14 bases between them. CDR1 is SGHRS, CDR2 YFSETQ, per germline. This CDR3 region has 15 residues. CDR3 residues: CASSSTSGSTDTQYF. CDR3 coding DNA: TGCGCCAGCAGCTCCACAAGTGGTTCAACAGATACGCAGTATTTT.